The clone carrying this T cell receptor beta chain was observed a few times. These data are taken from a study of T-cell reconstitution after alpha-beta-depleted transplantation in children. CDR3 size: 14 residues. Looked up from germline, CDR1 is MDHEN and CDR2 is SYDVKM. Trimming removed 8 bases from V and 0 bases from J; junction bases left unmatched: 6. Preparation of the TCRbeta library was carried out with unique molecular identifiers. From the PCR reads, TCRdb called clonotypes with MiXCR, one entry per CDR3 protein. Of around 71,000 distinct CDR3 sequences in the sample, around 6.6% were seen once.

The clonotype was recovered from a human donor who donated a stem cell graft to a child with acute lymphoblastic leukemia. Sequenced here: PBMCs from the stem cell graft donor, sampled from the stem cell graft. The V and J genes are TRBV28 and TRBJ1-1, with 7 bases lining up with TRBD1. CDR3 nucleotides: TGTGCCAGCGGGGAGGGGGCCATGAACACTGAAGCTTTCTTT. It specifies CASGEGAMNTEAFF.